This entry concerns a single T cell receptor beta chain. Its specificity is unknown. The assay was immunoSEQ multiplex PCR, and TCRdb's table has in-frame clones only and misses some. The sample records approximately 34,000 clones, around 93% being singletons. The data were obtained in a study of T cells in tuberculosis. The time point denotes: new active TB diagnosis, blood taken before or within 7 days of starting treatment. Included patients were adults of at least 18, HIV-seronegative, South African. Study results and caveats: GEM motif frequencies gave roughly 65% accuracy; the GMM repertoire gave roughly 90%. Smaller distances to GMM-specific TCRs suggested their expansion in active tuberculosis.

The receptor comes from an adult with tuberculosis. This specimen was PBMCs, taken at tuberculosis diagnosis.

CDR3 sequence reads: CASSQAGGSSYNEQFF. CDR3 bases: TGTGCCAGCAGCCAGGCGGGGGGCAGCTCCTACAATGAGCAGTTCTTC. The V call is TRBV4-2, the J call TRBJ2-1, with 8 bases lining up with TRBD2. The germline gives CDR1 LGHNA, CDR2 YNFKEQ. The CDR3 contains 16 residues. With V trimmed by 3 bases and J by 0 bases, 4 bases remained unmatched.